This T cell receptor (beta chain) was retrieved from a study of immune evolution from preneoplasia to lung adenocarcinoma. As for the study in general: HLA loss of heterozygosity: about 7% AIS, about 15% MIA, about 31% ADC, none AAH. Study-wide points: Top clone share appeared to fall from AAH through AIS, MIA, adenocarcinoma. Clonality was highest in normal lung, lower in later-stage lesions apparently.

Each case's diagnosis was confirmed by two pathologists on H&E. In regard to this clone: Its antigen is as yet unknown.

The assay was immunoSEQ multiplex PCR, and TCRdb's table has in-frame clones only and misses some. The data show over 3,500 clones, 77% seen once. The source material was FFPE lung adenocarcinoma in situ tissue. The source of this sequence is a person aged 55-79 years with lung adenocarcinoma.

The CDR3 DNA is TGTGCCAGTAGTATCGGGCAGGCGGGCTCCTACGAGCAGTACTTC. Encoded protein: CASSIGQAGSYEQYF. The chain combines TRBV19 with TRBJ2-7; possibly TRBD2 for D (5 bases). The germline V gene has CDR1 LNHDA and CDR2 SQIVND (reference sequence). This CDR3 is 15 amino acids long. Between the trimmed V and J ends, which lost 3 bases and 0 bases, there was a span of 12 bases.